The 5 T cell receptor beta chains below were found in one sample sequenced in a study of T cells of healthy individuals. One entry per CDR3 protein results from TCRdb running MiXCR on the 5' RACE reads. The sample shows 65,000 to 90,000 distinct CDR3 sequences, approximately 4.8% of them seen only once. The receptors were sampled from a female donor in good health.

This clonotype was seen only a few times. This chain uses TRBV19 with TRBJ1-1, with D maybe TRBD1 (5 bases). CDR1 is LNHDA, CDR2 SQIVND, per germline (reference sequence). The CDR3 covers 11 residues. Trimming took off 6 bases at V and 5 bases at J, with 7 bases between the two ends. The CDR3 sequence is CASSRVTEAFF. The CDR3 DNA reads TGTGCCAGTAGCAGGGTTACTGAAGCTTTCTTT.

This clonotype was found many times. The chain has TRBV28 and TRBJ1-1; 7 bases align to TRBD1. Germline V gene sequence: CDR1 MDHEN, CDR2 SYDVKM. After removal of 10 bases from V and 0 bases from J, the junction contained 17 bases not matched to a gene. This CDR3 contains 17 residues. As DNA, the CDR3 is TGTGCCACCGTCAGCCCTTGGGGACAGATCATGAACACTGAAGCTTTCTTT. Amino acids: CATVSPWGQIMNTEAFF.

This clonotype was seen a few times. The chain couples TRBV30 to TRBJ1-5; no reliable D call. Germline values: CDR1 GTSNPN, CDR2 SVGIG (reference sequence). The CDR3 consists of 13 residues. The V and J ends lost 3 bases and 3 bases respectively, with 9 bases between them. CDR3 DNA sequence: TGTGCCTGGAGCAGGTCTCCCAATCAGCCCCAGCATTTT. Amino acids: CAWSRSPNQPQHF.

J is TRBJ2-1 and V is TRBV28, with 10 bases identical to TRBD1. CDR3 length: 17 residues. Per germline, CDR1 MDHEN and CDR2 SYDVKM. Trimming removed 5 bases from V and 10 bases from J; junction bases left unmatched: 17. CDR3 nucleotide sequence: TGTGCCAGCAGTCCTCCCAAGGGACAGGGGAGGGTATGGGAGCAGTTCTTC. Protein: CASSPPKGQGRVWEQFF.

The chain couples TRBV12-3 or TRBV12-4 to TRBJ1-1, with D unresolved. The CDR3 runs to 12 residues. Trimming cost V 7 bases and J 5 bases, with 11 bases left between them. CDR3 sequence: CASTEAGTEAFF. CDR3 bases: TGTGCCAGCACCGAGGCTGGTACTGAAGCTTTCTTT.